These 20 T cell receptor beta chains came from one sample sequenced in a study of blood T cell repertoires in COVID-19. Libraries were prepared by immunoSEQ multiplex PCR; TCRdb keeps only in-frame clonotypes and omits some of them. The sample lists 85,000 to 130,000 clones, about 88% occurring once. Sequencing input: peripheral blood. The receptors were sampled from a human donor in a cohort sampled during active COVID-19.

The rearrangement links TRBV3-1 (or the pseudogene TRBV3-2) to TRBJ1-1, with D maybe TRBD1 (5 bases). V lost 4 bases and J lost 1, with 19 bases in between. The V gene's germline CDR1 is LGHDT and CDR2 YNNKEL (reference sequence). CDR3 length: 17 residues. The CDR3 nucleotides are TGTGCCAGCAGCCTGGGGGGGTATCTGAAGGCGAACACTGAAGCTTTCTTT. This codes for CASSLGGYLKANTEAFF.

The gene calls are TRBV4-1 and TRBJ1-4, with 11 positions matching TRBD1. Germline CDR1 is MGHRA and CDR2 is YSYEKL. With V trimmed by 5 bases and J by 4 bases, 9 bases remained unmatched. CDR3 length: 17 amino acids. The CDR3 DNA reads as TGCGCCAGCAGCTCCCGGGACAGGGGGTTTTTTAATGAAAAACTGTTTTTT. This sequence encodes CASSSRDRGFFNEKLFF.

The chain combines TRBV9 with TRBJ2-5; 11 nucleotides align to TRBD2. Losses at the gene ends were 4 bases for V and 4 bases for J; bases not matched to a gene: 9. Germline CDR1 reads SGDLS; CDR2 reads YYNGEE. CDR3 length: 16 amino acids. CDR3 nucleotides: TGTGCCAGCAGCCTTAGCGGGAGGGCACGAGGAGAGACCCAGTACTTC. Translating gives CASSLSGRARGETQYF.

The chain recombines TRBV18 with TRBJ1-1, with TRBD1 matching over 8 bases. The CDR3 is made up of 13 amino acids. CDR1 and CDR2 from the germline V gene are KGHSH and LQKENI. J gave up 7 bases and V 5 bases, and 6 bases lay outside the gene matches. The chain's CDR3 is CASSSGQELEAFF. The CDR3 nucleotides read TGTGCCAGCTCATCGGGACAGGAGCTTGAAGCTTTCTTT.

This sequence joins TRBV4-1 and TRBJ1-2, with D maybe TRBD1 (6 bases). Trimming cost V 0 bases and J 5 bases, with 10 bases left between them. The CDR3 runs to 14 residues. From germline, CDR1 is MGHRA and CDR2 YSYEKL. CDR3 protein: CASSQDSGQYGYTF. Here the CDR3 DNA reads TGCGCCAGCAGCCAAGATAGTGGACAGTATGGCTACACCTTC.

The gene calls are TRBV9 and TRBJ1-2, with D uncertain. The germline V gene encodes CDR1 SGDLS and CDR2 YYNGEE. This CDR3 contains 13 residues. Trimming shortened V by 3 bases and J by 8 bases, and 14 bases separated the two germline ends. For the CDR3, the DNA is TGTGCCAGCAGCGCGACCGGGAGCCGAGGCTACACCTTC. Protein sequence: CASSATGSRGYTF. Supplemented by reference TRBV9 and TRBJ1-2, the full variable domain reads DSGVTQTPKHLITATGQRVTLRCSPRSGDLSVYWYQQSLDQGLQFLIQYYNGEERAKGNILERFSAQQFPDLHSELNLSSLELGDSALYFCASSATGSRGYTFGSGTRLTVV.

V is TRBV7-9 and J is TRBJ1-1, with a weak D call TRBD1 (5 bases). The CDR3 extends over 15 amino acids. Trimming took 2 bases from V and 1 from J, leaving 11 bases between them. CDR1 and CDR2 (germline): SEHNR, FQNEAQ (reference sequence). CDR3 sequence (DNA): TGTGCCAGCAGCTTAATGTATCAGGGGAACACTGAAGCTTTCTTT. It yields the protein CASSLMYQGNTEAFF.

The CDR3 here is CASKDRGTDTQYF. CDR3 nucleotide sequence: TGTGCCAGCAAGGACAGGGGCACAGATACGCAGTATTTT. This chain connects TRBV14 to TRBJ2-3, with TRBD1 matching over 8 bases. Looked up from germline, CDR1 is SGHDN and CDR2 is FVKESK. The CDR3 runs 13 residues. J lost 1 base, V lost 7 bases, and 1 base had no gene match.

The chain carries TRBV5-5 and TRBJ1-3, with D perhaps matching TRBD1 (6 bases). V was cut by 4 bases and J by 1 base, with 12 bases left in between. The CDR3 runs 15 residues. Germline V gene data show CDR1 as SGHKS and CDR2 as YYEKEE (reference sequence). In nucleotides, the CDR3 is TGTGCCAGCAGCCCACGGACAGAATCTGGAAACACCATATATTTT. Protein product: CASSPRTESGNTIYF.

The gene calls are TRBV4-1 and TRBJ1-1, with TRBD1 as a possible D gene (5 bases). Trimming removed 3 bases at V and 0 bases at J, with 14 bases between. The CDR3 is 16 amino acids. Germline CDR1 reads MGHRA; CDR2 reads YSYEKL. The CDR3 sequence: CASSQAPGDLNTEAFF. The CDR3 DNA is TGCGCCAGCAGCCAGGCCCCCGGGGACTTGAACACTGAAGCTTTCTTT.

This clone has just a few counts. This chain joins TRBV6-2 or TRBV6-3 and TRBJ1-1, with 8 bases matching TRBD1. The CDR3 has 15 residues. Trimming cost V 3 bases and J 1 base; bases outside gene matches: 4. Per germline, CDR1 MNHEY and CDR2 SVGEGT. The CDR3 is CASSYRTGSNTEAFF. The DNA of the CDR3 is TGTGCCAGCAGTTATCGGACAGGGTCGAACACTGAAGCTTTCTTT.

In DNA form, the CDR3 reads TGTGCCAGCAGCCCCTATGCCGAGACCCAGTACTTC. This gives the protein CASSPYAETQYF. This chain joins TRBV3-1 (or the pseudogene TRBV3-2) and TRBJ2-5; D gene uncertain. The CDR3 contains 12 residues. The V end lost 4 bases, the J end lost 5 bases, and 8 bases lay between the germline ends. Per the germline V gene, CDR1 is LGHDT and CDR2 is YNNKEL (reference sequence).

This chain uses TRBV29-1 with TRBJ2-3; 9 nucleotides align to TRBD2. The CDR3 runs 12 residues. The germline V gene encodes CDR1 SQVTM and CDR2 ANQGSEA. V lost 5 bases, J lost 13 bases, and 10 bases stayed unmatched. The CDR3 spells CSVRREGNIEYF. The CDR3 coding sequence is TGCAGCGTTCGGCGGGAGGGCAATATAGAGTATTTT.

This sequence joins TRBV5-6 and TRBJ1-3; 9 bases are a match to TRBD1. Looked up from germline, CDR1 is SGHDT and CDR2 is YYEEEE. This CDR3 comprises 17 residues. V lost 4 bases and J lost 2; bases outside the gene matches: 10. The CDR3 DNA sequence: TGTGCCAGCAGCGTCCCGGGACAGGGACGAGCTGGAAACACCATATATTTT. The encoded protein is CASSVPGQGRAGNTIYF.

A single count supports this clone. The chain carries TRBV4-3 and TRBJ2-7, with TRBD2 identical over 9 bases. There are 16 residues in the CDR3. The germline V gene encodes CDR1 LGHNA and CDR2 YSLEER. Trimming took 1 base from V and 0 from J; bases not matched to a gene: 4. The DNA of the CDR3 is TGCGCCAGCAGCCAAGGATTTAGCGGGGGCTCCTACGAGCAGTACTTC. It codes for CASSQGFSGGSYEQYF.

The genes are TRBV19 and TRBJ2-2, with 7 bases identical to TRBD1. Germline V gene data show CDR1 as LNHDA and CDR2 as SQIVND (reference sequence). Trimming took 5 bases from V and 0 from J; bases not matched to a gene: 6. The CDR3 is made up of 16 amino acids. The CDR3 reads CASSPTGAPNTGELFF. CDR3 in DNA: TGTGCCAGTAGTCCTACAGGGGCCCCGAACACCGGGGAGCTGTTTTTT.

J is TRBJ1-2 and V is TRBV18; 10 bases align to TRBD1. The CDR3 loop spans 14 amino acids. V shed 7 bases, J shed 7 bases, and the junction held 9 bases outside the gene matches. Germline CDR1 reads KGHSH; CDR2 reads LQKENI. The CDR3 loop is CASFRDRGSSGYTF. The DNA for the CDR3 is TGTGCCAGCTTCCGGGACAGGGGTTCGAGTGGCTACACCTTC.

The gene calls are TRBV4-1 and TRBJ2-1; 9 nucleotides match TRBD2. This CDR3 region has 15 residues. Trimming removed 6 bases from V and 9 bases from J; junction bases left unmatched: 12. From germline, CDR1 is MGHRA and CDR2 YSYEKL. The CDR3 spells CASRDYGGRAAEQFF. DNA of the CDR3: TGCGCCAGCAGAGACTATGGCGGGAGGGCCGCTGAGCAGTTCTTC.

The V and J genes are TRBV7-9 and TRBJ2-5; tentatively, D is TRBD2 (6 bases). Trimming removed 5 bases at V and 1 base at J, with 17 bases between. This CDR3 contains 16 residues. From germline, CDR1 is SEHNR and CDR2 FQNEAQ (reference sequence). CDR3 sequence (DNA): TGTGCCAGCAGCCCCCCCAGCGCGGGGCGCCAAGAGACCCAGTACTTC. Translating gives CASSPPSAGRQETQYF. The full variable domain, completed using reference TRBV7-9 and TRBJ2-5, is DTGVSQNPRHKITKRGQNVTFRCDPISEHNRLYWYRQTLGQGPEFLTYFQNEAQLEKSRLLSDRFSAERPKGSFSTLEIQRTEQGDSAMYLCASSPPSAGRQETQYFGPGTRLLVL.

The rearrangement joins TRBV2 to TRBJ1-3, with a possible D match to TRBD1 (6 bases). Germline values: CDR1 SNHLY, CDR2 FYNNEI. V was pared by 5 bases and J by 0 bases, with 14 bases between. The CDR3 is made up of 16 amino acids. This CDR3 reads CASSNRDTDSGNTIYF. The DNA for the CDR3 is TGTGCCAGCAGTAACCGGGACACCGACTCTGGAAACACCATATATTTT.